One T cell receptor (beta chain) is described in this entry. This entry belongs to a study of blood T cell repertoires in COVID-19. TCRdb keeps only in-frame clones here, not all; method: immunoSEQ multiplex PCR. Here the sample spans around 250,000 clones, roughly 83% being singletons. The V gene end was trimmed by 1 base and the J gene end by 6 bases; junction bases not matched to a gene: 7. Germline-derived CDR1 and CDR2 are MNHNS and SASEGT. The CDR3 is 15 amino acids. The V call is TRBV6-1, the J call TRBJ2-7; TRBD1 matches at 9 bases. This clonotype originated in a man aged 60 to 69 who had recovered from COVID-19. Sequenced input: peripheral blood. CDR3 residues: CASSEGPGQGFEQYF. The DNA for the CDR3 is TGTGCCAGCAGTGAAGGGCCGGGACAGGGATTCGAGCAGTACTTC.